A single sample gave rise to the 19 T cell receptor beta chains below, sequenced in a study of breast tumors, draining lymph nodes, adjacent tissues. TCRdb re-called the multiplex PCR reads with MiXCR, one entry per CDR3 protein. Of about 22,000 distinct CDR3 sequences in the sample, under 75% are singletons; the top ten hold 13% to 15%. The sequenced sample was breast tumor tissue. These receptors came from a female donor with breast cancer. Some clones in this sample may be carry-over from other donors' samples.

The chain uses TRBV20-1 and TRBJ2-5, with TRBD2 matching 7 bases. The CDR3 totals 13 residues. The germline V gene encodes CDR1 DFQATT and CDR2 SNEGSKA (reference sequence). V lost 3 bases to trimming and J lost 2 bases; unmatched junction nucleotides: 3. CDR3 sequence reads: CSASGRQQETQYF. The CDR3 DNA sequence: TGCAGTGCTAGCGGGAGGCAGCAAGAGACCCAGTACTTC.

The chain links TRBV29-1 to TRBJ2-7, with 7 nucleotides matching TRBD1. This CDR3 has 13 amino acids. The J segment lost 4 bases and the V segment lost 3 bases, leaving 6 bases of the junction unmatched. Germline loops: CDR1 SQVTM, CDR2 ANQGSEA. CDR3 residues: CSVETGLGYEQYF. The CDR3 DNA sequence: TGCAGCGTTGAGACAGGGCTGGGGTACGAGCAGTACTTC.

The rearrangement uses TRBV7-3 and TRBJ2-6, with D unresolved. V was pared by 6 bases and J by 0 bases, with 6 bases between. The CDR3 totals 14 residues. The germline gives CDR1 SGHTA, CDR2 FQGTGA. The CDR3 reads CASSFSSGANVLTF. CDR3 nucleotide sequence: TGTGCCAGCAGTTTCAGCTCTGGGGCCAACGTCCTGACTTTC.

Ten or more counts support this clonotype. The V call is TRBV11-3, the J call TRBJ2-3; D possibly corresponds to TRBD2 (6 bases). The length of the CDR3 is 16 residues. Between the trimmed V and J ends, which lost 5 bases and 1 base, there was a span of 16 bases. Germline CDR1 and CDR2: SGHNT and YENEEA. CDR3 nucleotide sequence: TGTGCCAGCAGCAGAGGCGCGGGAAAGGGCACAGATACGCAGTATTTT. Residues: CASSRGAGKGTDTQYF.

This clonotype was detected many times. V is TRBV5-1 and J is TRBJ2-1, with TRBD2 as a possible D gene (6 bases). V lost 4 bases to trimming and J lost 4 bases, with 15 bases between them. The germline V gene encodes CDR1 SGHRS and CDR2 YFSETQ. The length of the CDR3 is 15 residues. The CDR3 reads CASSEGLTDYNEQFF. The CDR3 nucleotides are TGCGCCAGCAGCGAGGGACTTACGGATTACAATGAGCAGTTCTTC.

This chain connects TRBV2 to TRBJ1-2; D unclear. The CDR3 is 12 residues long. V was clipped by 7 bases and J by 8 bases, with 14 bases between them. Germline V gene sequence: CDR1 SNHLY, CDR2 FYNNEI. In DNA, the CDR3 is TGTGCCAGCATCGTCTCCCTTCCAGGCTACACCTTC. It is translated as CASIVSLPGYTF.

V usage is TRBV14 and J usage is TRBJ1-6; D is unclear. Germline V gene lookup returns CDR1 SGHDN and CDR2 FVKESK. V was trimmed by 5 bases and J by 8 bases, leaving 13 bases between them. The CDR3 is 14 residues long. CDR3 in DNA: TGTGCCAGCAGCTCAGATCCGGGGTATTCACCCCTCCACTTT. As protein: CASSSDPGYSPLHF.

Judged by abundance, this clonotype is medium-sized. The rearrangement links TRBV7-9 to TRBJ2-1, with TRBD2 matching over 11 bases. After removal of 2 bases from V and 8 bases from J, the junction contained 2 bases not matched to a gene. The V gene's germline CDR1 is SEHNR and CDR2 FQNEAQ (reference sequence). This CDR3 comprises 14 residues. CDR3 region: CASSLLAGGYEQFF. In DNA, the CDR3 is TGTGCCAGCAGCTTACTAGCGGGAGGATATGAGCAGTTCTTC.

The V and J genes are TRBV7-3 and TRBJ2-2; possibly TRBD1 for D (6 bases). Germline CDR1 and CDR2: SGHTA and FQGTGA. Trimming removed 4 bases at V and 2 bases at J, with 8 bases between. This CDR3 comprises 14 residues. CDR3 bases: TGTGCCAGCAGCTCCGGGACAAACACCGGGGAGCTGTTTTTT. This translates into CASSSGTNTGELFF.

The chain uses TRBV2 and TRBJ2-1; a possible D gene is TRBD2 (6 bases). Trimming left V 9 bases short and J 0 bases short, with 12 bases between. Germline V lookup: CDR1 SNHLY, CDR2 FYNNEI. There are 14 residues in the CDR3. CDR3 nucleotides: TGTGCCAGTCGCCTAGCGAGCTCCTACAATGAGCAGTTCTTC. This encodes CASRLASSYNEQFF.

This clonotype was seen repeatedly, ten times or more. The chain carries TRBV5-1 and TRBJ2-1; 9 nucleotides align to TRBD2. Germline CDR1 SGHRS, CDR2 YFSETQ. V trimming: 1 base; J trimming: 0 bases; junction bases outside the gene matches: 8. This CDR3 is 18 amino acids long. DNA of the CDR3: TGCGCCAGCAGCTTGACTAGCGGGTCAGGAGGCTCCTACAATGAGCAGTTCTTC. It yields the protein CASSLTSGSGGSYNEQFF.

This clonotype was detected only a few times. In DNA form, the CDR3 reads TGTGCCAGCAGCTTTAGCTCCTATAATTCACCCCTCCACTTT. Amino acid sequence: CASSFSSYNSPLHF. This chain joins TRBV7-6 and TRBJ1-6; D is unresolved. Germline V gene sequence: CDR1 SGHVS, CDR2 FNYEAQ. CDR3 size: 14 residues. V dropped 3 bases and J dropped 0 bases, with 3 bases sitting between them. The full variable domain, its missing parts supplied by reference TRBV7-6 and TRBJ1-6, is GAGVSQSPRYKVTKRGQDVALRCDPISGHVSLYWYRQALGQGPEFLTYFNYEAQQDKSGLPNDRFSAERPEGSISTLTIQRTEQRDSAMYRCASSFSSYNSPLHFGNGTRLTVT.

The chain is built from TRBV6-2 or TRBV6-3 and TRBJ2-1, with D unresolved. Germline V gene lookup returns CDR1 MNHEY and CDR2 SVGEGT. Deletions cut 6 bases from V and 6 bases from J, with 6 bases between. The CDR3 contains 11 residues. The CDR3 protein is CASSGLNEQFF. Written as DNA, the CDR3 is TGTGCCAGCAGCGGCCTCAATGAGCAGTTCTTC.

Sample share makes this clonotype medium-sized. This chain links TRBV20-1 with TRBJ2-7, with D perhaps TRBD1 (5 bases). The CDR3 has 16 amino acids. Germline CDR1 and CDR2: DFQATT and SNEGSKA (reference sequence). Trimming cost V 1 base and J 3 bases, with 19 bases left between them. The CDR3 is CSARASFPDINYEQYF. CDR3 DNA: TGCAGTGCTAGAGCTTCCTTTCCGGACATTAACTACGAGCAGTACTTC.

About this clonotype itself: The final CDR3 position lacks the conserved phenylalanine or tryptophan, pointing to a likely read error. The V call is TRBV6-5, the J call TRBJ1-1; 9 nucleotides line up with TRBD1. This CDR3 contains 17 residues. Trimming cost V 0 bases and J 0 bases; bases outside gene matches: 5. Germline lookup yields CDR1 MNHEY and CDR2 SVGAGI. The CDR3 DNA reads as TGTGCCAGCAGTTACTCGGGGACAGGGACCATGAACACTGAAGCTTTCTTG. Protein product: CASSYSGTGTMNTEAFL.

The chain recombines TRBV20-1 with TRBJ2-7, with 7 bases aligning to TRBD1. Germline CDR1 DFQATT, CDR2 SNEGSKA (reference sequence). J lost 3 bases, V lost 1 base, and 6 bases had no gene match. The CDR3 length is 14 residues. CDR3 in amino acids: CSARGRQGGYEQYF. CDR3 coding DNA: TGCAGTGCTAGAGGGCGACAGGGCGGCTACGAGCAGTACTTC.

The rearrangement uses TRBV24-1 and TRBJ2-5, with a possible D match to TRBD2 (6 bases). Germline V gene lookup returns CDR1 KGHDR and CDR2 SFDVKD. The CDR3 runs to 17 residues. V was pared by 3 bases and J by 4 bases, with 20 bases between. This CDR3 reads CATSDIRPGIGGETQYF. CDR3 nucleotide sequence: TGTGCCACCAGTGATATACGTCCGGGGATCGGGGGAGAGACCCAGTACTTC.

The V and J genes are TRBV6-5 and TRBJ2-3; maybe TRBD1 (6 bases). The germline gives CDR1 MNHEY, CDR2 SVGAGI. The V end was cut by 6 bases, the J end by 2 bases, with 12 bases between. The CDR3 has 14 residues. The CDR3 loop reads CASSPWTDTDTQYF. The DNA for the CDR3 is TGTGCCAGCAGCCCCTGGACAGACACAGATACGCAGTATTTT.

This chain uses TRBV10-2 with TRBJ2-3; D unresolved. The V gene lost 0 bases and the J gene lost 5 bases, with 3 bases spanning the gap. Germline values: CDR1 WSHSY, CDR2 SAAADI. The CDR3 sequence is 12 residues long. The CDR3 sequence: CASSESVDTQYF. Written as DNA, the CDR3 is TGCGCCAGCAGTGAGTCTGTAGATACGCAGTATTTT.